These T cell receptor beta chains were read from a single sample in a study of Ad26.COV2.S vaccination and SARS-CoV-2 variants. TCRdb's table, derived via immunoSEQ multiplex PCR, lists solely in-frame clones and lacks some. The sample has fewer than 400,000 clones; 85% are singletons. The sample consisted of peripheral blood, taken in a trial of Ad26.COV2.S vaccine versus placebo. The receptors originated from a person aged 18-60 years who received the Ad26.COV2.S COVID-19 vaccine or a placebo. Both conserved end residues are part of each CDR3. The D gene is left open where the match is weak.

D gene | J gene | V gene | CDR3 protein
. | TRBJ1-2 | TRBV28 | CASSPPAATTLNPSYGYTF
TRBD2 | TRBJ2-1 | TRBV5-6 | CASSLGPGLISSNEQFF
. | TRBJ2-7 | TRBV5-1 | CASSPVPGRVSYEQYF
. | TRBJ2-2 | TRBV19 | CASKGLRANTGELFF
TRBD1 | TRBJ2-7 | TRBV18 | CASSLDRGREQYF
. | TRBJ1-6 | TRBV2 | CASSVQQIPNSPLHF
. | TRBJ1-2 | TRBV2 | CASSEADNYGYTF
TRBD2 | TRBJ2-7 | TRBV18 | CASSPAGDEQYF
. | TRBJ2-2 | TRBV20-1 | CSASRERDTGELFF
. | TRBJ1-1 | TRBV27 | CASSSWLNTEAFF
. | TRBJ1-5 | TRBV28 | CATSVYPDQPQHF
. | TRBJ2-7 | TRBV6-2/TRBV6-3 | CASSSPQGVTYEQYF
. | TRBJ1-2 | TRBV12-3/TRBV12-4 | CASSLRRIYGYTF
TRBD1 | TRBJ2-1 | TRBV5-1 | CASSPGTGPLNEQFF
. | TRBJ2-4 | TRBV11-2 | CASSSRLAKNIQYF
TRBD1 | TRBJ2-3 | TRBV28 | CASRPDREDTDTQYF
. | TRBJ2-3 | TRBV27 | CASSPVLRVRVTDTQYF
. | TRBJ2-6 | TRBV6-5 | CATTSAGANVLTF
. | TRBJ1-2 | TRBV5-1 | CASSLDAGGYGYTF
. | TRBJ2-5 | TRBV19 | CASSARQETQYF
. | TRBJ2-3 | TRBV5-4 | CASSLDPQRGVGTQYF
. | TRBJ1-2 | TRBV5-5 | CASSPTSLHGYTF
. | TRBJ1-1 | TRBV28 | CASRNRAARGDTEAFF
. | TRBJ1-5 | TRBV2 | CASSPDSRNQPQHF
TRBD1 | TRBJ1-2 | TRBV29-1 | CSVGTGTGSLGYTF
. | TRBJ2-3 | TRBV15 | CATSTGQQGSTDTQYF
. | TRBJ1-5 | TRBV12-3/TRBV12-4 | CASSFREQPQHF
. | TRBJ1-4 | TRBV5-1 | CASSEQGREEKLFF
. | TRBJ2-3 | TRBV15 | CATSRVEDTQYF
. | TRBJ1-5 | TRBV15 | CATSRDRQPQHF
. | TRBJ1-1 | TRBV14 | CASSPRWRNTEAFF
TRBD1 | TRBJ2-1 | TRBV2 | CASSAGTGSYNEQFF
TRBD1 | TRBJ2-7 | TRBV15 | CATSRDPGQGYEQYF
. | TRBJ2-5 | TRBV19 | CASSRYGQETQYF
TRBD1 | TRBJ2-6 | TRBV5-1 | CASRTGTNSGANVLTF
. | TRBJ2-1 | TRBV5-4 | CASSLRTVYRFF
. | TRBJ1-1 | TRBV6-6 | CASSDSFMNTEAFF
TRBD2 | TRBJ2-2 | TRBV5-4 | CASSTPRRGGSGELFF
. | TRBJ2-7 | TRBV10-3 | CAIRPDSRVGIISHEQYF
TRBD1 | TRBJ1-2 | TRBV19 | CASSILGQGAPNYGYTF
. | TRBJ2-7 | TRBV9 | CASSVMGMGEQYF